These 14 T cell receptor beta chains originate from one sample sequenced in a study of PD-1 blockade in classical Hodgkin lymphoma. Exposure to brentuximab vedotin varied, and each patient had relapsed following autologous stem cell transplantation. Libraries were prepared by immunoSEQ multiplex PCR; TCRdb keeps only in-frame clonotypes and omits some of them. This repertoire shows over 15,000 clones, 65% to 85% found once; its top ten account for about 5.9%. The sample was peripheral blood mononuclear cells (PBMCs), taken at baseline. The source is a human donor with classical Hodgkin lymphoma.

This clone was recorded only once. V gene TRBV5-6 combines with J gene TRBJ2-5, with D unresolved. From germline, CDR1 is SGHDT and CDR2 YYEEEE. V was trimmed by 4 bases and J by 7 bases, leaving 14 bases between them. The CDR3 consists of 13 residues. The CDR3 DNA sequence: TGTGCCAGCAGCCGGAACCTCCCCGGGACCCAGTACTTC. It yields the protein CASSRNLPGTQYF.

This clone was seen a few times. V usage is TRBV28 and J usage is TRBJ1-2; D is undetermined. Germline-derived CDR1 and CDR2 are MDHEN and SYDVKM. The germline V and J ends were trimmed by 8 bases and 2 bases, with 9 bases remaining between them. This CDR3 spans 12 amino acids. The CDR3 region is CASEEVNYGYTF. For the CDR3, the DNA is TGTGCCAGCGAAGAGGTGAACTATGGCTACACCTTC.

This clone occurred once. V and J are TRBV4-2 and TRBJ2-3; 10 bases line up with TRBD2. Germline values: CDR1 LGHNA, CDR2 YNFKEQ. V lost 4 bases, J lost 1 base, and 8 bases stayed unmatched. The CDR3 length is 17 residues. CDR3 DNA: TGTGCCAGCAGCCGGATCAGCGGGGGGGCCGGCACAGATACGCAGTATTTT. Translated: CASSRISGGAGTDTQYF.

The chain employs TRBV4-1 and TRBJ2-3; D is perhaps TRBD1 (6 bases). The germline CDR1 and CDR2 sequences are MGHRA and YSYEKL. The CDR3 sequence is 16 residues long. Trimming shortened V by 0 bases and J by 0 bases, and 10 bases separated the two germline ends. CDR3 sequence: CASSQDQGPSTDTQYF. For the CDR3, the DNA is TGCGCCAGCAGCCAAGATCAGGGGCCGAGCACAGATACGCAGTATTTT.

The chain employs TRBV4-3 and TRBJ1-6, with D possibly matching TRBD1 (5 bases). This CDR3 spans 18 amino acids. V lost 0 bases and J 5 bases, leaving 17 bases between the germline ends. Germline CDR1 and CDR2: LGHNA and YSLEER. DNA of the CDR3: TGCGCCAGCAGCCAAGATCTTTCTCTCGGGACCCATAATTCACCCCTCCACTTT. Translating it yields CASSQDLSLGTHNSPLHF.

This chain connects TRBV4-3 to TRBJ1-3; D is perhaps TRBD1 (6 bases). Germline CDR1 LGHNA, CDR2 YSLEER. V dropped 0 bases and J dropped 4 bases, with 16 bases sitting between them. CDR3 size: 17 residues. CDR3 region: CASSQDPGQTPGNTIYF. CDR3 nucleotides: TGCGCCAGCAGCCAAGACCCTGGACAGACTCCAGGAAACACCATATATTTT.

This chain links TRBV9 with TRBJ2-1; no reliable D call. Per germline, CDR1 SGDLS and CDR2 YYNGEE. The CDR3 spans 10 residues. Trimming removed 3 bases from V and 12 bases from J, with 7 bases in between. For the CDR3, the DNA is TGTGCCAGCAGCGGGACGGTGCAGTTCTTC. Amino acid sequence: CASSGTVQFF.

This sequence joins TRBV10-3 and TRBJ2-1; a weak D match, TRBD2 (7 bases). The V gene's germline CDR1 is ENHRY and CDR2 SYGVKD. The CDR3 length is 14 residues. V lost 7 bases and J 6 bases, leaving 16 bases between the germline ends. CDR3 protein: CAINSGGSSNEQFF. The CDR3 region has the DNA TGTGCCATCAACTCGGGGGGCTCGTCCAATGAGCAGTTCTTC.

The rearrangement joins TRBV11-2 to TRBJ1-6; a weak D match, TRBD1 (6 bases). The CDR3 is made up of 16 amino acids. The ends were cut back, 6 bases at V and 10 bases at J, with 22 bases in the middle. Germline loops: CDR1 SGHAT, CDR2 FQNNGV. The CDR3 here is CASRRDRGGVRSPLHF. The DNA for the CDR3 is TGTGCCAGCAGGAGAGATAGGGGGGGCGTAAGGTCACCCCTCCACTTT.

V usage is TRBV6-6 and J usage is TRBJ1-2, with 8 bases that match TRBD1. V lost 0 bases to trimming and J lost 4 bases; unmatched junction nucleotides: 7. From germline, CDR1 is MNHNY and CDR2 SVGAGI (reference sequence). The CDR3 runs to 16 residues. The CDR3 is CASSYSPQGAAYGYTF. DNA of the CDR3: TGTGCCAGCAGTTACTCTCCGCAGGGGGCGGCCTATGGCTACACCTTC.

V gene TRBV4-3 combines with J gene TRBJ2-1; D assignment may be TRBD1 or TRBD2 (5 bases each). The CDR3 totals 16 residues. V lost 4 bases and J lost 1, with 14 bases in between. Germline CDR1 LGHNA, CDR2 YSLEER. The CDR3 bases are TGCGCCAGCAGCCCAAACGAGGGGCCTTCCTACAATGAGCAGTTCTTC. It is translated as CASSPNEGPSYNEQFF.

The CDR3 here is CASSVKDRNEKLFF. The CDR3, as DNA: TGTGCCAGCAGCGTAAAGGACCGGAATGAAAAACTGTTTTTT. The chain has TRBV9 and TRBJ1-4, with D hard to call. V lost 1 base, J lost 5 bases, and 9 bases lay in between. The germline CDR1 and CDR2 sequences are SGDLS and YYNGEE. CDR3 length equals 14 residues. The full variable domain, rest sourced from reference TRBV9 and TRBJ1-4, is DSGVTQTPKHLITATGQRVTLRCSPRSGDLSVYWYQQSLDQGLQFLIQYYNGEERAKGNILERFSAQQFPDLHSELNLSSLELGDSALYFCASSVKDRNEKLFFGSGTQLSVL.

The rearrangement joins TRBV7-9 to TRBJ1-5; D gene ambiguous. Trimming pared 2 bases from V and 3 bases from J, leaving 5 bases between. Germline V gene sequence: CDR1 SEHNR, CDR2 FQNEAQ (reference sequence). The CDR3 extends over 13 amino acids. The CDR3 DNA reads as TGTGCCAGCAGCTTAAGCCCCAATCAGCCCCAGCATTTT. Its protein is CASSLSPNQPQHF.

The genes are TRBV7-2 and TRBJ2-1; D perhaps matches TRBD1 (5 bases). Trimming left V 0 bases short and J 1 base short, with 7 bases between. The CDR3 is 15 residues long. Germline values: CDR1 SGHTA, CDR2 FQGNSA. The DNA of the CDR3 is TGTGCCAGCAGCTTAGCTGGGGCATCCTACAATGAGCAGTTCTTC. Its protein is CASSLAGASYNEQFF.